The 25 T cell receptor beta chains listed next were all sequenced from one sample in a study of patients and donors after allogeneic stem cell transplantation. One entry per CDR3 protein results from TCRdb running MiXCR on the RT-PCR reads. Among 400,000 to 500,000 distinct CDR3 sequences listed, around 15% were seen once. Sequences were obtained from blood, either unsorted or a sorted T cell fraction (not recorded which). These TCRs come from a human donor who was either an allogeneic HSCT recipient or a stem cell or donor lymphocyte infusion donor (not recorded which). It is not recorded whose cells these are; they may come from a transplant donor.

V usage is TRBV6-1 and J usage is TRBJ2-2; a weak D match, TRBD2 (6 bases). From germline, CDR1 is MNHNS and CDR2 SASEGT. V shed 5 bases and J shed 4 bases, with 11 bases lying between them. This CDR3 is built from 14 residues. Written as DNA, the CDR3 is TGTGCCAGCAGTCGGGGGACCTTCACCGGGGAGCTGTTTTTT. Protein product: CASSRGTFTGELFF.

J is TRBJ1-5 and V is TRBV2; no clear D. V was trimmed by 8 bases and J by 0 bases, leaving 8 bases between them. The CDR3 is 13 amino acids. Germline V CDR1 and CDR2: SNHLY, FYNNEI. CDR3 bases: TGTGCCAGCGGAGATTATAGCAATCAGCCCCAGCATTTT. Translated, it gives CASGDYSNQPQHF.

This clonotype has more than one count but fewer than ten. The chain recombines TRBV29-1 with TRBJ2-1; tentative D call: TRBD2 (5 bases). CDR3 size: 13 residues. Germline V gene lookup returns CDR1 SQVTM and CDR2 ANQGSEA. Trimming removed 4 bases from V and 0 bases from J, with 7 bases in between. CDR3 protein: CSVGGSSYNEQFF. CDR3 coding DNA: TGCAGCGTTGGAGGGAGCTCCTACAATGAGCAGTTCTTC.

The DNA of the CDR3 is TGTGCCAGCAGCCTCTCCGGGGGGGGCGCCTACGAGCAGTACTTC. Its translation: CASSLSGGGAYEQYF. The chain is built from TRBV11-1 and TRBJ2-7; 8 nucleotides align to TRBD2. CDR1 is SGHAT and CDR2 is FQDESV in the germline V gene (reference sequence). Unmatched junction bases numbered 8, after V lost 5 bases and J lost 2 bases. The CDR3 is 15 residues long.

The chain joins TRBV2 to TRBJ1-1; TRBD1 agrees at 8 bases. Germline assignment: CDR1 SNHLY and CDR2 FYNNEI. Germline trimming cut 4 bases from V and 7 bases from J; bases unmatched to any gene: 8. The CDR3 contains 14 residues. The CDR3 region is CASSARTGRGEAFF. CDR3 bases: TGTGCCAGCAGTGCGCGGACAGGGCGAGGTGAAGCTTTCTTT.

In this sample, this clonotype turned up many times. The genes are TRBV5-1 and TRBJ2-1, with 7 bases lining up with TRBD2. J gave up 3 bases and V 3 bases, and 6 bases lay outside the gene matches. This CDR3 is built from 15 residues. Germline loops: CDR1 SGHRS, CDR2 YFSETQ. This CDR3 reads CASSSPGLSYNEQFF. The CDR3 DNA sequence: TGCGCCAGCAGCTCTCCGGGACTAAGCTACAATGAGCAGTTCTTC.

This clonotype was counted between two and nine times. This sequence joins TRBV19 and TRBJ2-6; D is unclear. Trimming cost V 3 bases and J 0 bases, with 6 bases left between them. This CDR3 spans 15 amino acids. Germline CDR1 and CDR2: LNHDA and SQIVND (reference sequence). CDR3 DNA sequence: TGTGCCAGTAGTATCCCCCGCTCTGGGGCCAACGTCCTGACTTTC. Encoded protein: CASSIPRSGANVLTF. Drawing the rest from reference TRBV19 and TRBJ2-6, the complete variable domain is DGGITQSPKYLFRKEGQNVTLSCEQNLNHDAMYWYRQDPGQGLRLIYYSQIVNDFQKGDIAEGYSVSREKKESFPLTVTSAQKNPTAFYLCASSIPRSGANVLTFGAGSRLTVL.

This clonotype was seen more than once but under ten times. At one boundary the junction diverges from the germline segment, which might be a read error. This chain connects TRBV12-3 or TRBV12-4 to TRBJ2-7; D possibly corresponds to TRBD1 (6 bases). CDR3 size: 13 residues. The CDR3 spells CASSLALSGTTVF. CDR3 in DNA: TGTGCCAGCAGTTTAGCGCTTTCAGGGACAACCGTCTTC.

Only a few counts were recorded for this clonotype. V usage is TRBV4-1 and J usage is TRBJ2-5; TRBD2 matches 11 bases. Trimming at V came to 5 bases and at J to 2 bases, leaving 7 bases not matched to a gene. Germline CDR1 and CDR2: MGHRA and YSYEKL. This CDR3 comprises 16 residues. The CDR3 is CASSLGRLAGQETQYF. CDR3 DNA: TGCGCCAGCAGCTTGGGGAGACTAGCGGGGCAAGAGACCCAGTACTTC.

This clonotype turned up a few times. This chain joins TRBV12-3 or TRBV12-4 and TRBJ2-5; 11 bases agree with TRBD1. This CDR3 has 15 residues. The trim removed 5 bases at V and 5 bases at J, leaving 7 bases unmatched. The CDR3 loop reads CASSKPGTGGETQYF. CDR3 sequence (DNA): TGTGCCAGCAGTAAACCCGGGACAGGGGGGGAGACCCAGTACTTC.

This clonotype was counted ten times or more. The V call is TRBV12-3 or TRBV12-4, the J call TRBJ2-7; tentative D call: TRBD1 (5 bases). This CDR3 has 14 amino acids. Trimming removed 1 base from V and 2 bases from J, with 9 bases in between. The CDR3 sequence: CASSLGGDPYEQYF. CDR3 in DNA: TGTGCCAGCAGTTTAGGGGGCGATCCCTACGAGCAGTACTTC.

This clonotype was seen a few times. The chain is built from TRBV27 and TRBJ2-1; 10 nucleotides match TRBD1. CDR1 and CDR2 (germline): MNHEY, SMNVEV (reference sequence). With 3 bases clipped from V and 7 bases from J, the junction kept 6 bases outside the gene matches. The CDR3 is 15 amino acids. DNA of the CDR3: TGTGCCAGCAGTTTTGGACAGGGGGGGTTGAATGAGCAGTTCTTC. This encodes CASSFGQGGLNEQFF.

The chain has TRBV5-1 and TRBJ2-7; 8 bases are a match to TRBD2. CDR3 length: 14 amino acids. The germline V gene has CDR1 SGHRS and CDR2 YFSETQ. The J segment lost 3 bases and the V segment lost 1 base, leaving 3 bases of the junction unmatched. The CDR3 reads CASSLSGGRYEQYF. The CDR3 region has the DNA TGCGCCAGCAGCTTGTCGGGGGGGCGCTACGAGCAGTACTTC.

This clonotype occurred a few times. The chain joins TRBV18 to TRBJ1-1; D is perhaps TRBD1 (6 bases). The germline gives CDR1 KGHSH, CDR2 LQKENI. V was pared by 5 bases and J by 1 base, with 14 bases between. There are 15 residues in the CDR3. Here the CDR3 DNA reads TGTGCCAGCTCAAGGGGGGTCGCGGGGAACACTGAAGCTTTCTTT. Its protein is CASSRGVAGNTEAFF.

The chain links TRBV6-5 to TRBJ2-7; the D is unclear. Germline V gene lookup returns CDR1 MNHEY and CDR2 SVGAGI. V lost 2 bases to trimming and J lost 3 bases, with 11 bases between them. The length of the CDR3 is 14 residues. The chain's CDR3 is CASSYPGHDYEQYF. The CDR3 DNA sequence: TGTGCCAGCAGTTACCCCGGGCACGACTACGAGCAGTACTTC.

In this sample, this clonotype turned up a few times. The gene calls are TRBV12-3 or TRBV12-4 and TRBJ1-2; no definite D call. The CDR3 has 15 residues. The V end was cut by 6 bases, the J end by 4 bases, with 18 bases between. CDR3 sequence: CASSPQSGWGYGYTF. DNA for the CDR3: TGTGCCAGCAGCCCACAGTCAGGTTGGGGCTATGGCTACACCTTC.

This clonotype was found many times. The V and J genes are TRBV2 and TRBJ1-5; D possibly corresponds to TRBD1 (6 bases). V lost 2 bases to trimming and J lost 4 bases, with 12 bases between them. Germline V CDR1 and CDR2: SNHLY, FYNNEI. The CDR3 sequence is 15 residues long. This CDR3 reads CASSEFRGGNQPQHF. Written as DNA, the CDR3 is TGTGCCAGCAGTGAATTCCGAGGGGGTAATCAGCCCCAGCATTTT.

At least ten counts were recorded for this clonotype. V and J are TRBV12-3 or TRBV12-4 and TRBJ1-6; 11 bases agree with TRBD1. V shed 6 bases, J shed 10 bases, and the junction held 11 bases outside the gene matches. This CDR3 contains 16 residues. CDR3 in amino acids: CASRIKDRGRSSPLHF. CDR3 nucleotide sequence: TGTGCCAGCAGAATCAAGGACAGGGGGCGATCCTCACCCCTCCACTTT.

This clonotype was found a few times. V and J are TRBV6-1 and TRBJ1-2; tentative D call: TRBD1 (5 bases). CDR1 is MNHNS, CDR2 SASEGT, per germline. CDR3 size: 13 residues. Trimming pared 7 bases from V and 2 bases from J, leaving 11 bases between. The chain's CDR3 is CASTPRGNYGYTF. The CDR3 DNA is TGTGCCAGCACCCCTCGGGGGAACTATGGCTACACCTTC.

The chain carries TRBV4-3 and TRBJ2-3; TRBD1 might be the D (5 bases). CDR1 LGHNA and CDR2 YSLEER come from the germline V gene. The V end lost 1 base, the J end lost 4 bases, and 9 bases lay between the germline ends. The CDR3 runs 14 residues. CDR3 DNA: TGCGCCAGCAGCCAAGGGGGCACTTCAGATACGCAGTATTTT. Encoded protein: CASSQGGTSDTQYF.

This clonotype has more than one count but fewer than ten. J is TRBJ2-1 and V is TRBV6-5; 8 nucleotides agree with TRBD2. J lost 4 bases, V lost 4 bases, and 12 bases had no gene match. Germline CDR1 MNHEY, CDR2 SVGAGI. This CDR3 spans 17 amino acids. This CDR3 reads CASSLGLRGGPYNEQFF. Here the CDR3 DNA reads TGTGCCAGCAGTTTAGGGCTCCGGGGGGGCCCTTACAATGAGCAGTTCTTC.

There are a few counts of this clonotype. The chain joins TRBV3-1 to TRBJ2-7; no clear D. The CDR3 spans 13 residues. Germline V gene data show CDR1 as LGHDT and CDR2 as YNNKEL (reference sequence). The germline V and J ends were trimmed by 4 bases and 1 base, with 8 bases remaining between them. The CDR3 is CASSPSQSYEQYF. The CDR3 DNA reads TGTGCCAGCAGCCCCTCACAGTCCTACGAGCAGTACTTC.

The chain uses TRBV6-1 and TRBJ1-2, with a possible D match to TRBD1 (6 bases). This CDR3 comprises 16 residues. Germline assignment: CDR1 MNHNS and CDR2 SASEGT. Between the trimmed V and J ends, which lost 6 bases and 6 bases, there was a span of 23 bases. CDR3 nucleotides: TGTGCCAGCAGGCCTGAAATGGGACAATATAGACATGGCTACACCTTC. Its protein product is CASRPEMGQYRHGYTF.

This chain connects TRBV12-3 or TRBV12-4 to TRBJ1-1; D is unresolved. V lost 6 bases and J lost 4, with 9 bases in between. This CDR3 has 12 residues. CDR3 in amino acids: CASSFRTTEAFF. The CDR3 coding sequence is TGTGCCAGCAGCTTTAGGACCACTGAAGCTTTCTTT.

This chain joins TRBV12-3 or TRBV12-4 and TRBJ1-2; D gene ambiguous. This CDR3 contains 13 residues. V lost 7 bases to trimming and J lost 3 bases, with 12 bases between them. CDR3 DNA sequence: TGTGCCAGCAAAAGAGAGAGCGACTATGGCTACACCTTC. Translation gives CASKRESDYGYTF.